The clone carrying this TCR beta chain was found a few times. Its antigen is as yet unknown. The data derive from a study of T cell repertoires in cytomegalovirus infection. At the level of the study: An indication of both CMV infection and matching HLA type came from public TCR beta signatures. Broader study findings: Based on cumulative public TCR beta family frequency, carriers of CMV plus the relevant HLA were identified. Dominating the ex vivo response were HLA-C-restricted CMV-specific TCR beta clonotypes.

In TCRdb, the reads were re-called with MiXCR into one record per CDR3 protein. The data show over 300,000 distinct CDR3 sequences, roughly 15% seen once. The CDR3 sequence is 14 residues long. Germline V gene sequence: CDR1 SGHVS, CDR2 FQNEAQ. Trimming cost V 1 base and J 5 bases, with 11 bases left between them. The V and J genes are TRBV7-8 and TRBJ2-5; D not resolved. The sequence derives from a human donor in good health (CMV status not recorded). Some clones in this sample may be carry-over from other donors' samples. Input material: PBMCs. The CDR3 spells CASSLGYSRETQYF. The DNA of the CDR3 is TGTGCCAGCAGCTTAGGGTACAGCCGGGAGACCCAGTACTTC. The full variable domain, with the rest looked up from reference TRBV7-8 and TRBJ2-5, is GAGVSQSPRYKVAKRGQDVALRCDPISGHVSLFWYQQALGQGPEFLTYFQNEAQLDKSGLPSDRFFAERPEGSVSTLKIQRTQQEDSAVYLCASSLGYSRETQYFGPGTRLLVL.